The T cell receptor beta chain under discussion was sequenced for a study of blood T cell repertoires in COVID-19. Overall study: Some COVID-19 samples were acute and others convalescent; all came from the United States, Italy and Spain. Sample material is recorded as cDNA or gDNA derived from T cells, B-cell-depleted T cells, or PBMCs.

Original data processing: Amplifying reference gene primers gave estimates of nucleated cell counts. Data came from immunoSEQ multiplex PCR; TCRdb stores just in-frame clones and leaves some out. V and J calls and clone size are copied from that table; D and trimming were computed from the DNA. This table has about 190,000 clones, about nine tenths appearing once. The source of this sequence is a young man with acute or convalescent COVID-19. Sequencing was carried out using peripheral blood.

The DNA of the CDR3 is TGTGCCTGGAGTCCATACAGGAACTCCTACAATGAGCAGTTCTTC. It translates to CAWSPYRNSYNEQFF. The V and J genes are TRBV30 and TRBJ2-1, with D perhaps matching TRBD1 (5 bases). Germline CDR1 GTSNPN, CDR2 SVGIG (reference sequence). The V gene lost 2 bases and the J gene lost 0 bases, with 11 bases spanning the gap. The CDR3 has 15 residues.